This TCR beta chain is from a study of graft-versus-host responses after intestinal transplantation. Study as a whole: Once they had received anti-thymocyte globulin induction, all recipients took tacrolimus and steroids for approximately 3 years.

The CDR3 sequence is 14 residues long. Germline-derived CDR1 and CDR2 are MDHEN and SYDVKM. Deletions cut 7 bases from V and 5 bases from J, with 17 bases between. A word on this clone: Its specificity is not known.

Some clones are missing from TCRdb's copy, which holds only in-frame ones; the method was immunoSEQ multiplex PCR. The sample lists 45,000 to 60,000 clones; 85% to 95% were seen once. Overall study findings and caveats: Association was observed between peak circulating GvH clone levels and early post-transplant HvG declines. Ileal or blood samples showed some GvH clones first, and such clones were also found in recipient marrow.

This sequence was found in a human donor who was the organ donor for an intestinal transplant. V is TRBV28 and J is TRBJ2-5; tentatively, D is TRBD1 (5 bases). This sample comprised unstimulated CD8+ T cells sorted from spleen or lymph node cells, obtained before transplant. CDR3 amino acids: CASNPGHPQETQYF. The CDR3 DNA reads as TGTGCCAGCAATCCCGGACACCCCCAGGAGACCCAGTACTTC.